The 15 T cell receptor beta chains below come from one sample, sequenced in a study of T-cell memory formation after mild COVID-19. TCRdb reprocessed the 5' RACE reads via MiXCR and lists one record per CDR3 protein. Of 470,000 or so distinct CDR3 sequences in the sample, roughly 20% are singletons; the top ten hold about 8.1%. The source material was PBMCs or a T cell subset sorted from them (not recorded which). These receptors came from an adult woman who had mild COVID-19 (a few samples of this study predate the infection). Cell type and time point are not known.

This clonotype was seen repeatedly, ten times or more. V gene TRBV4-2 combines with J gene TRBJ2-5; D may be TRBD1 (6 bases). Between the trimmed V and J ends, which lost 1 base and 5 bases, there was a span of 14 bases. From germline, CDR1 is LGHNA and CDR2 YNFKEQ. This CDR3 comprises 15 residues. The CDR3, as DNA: TGTGCCAGCAGCCAAGCGGGGCAGGGGCCCGAGACCCAGTACTTC. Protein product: CASSQAGQGPETQYF.

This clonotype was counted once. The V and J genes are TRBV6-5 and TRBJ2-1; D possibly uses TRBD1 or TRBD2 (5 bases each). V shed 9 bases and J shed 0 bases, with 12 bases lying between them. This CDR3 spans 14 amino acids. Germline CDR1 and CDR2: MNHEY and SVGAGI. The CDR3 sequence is CASMRGRSYNEQFF. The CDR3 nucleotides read TGTGCCAGTATGAGGGGTCGCTCCTACAATGAGCAGTTCTTC.

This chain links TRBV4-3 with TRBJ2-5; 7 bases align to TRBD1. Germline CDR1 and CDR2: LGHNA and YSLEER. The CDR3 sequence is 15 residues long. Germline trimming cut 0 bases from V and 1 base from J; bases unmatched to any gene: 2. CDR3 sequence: CASSQENRGQETQYF. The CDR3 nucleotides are TGCGCCAGCAGCCAAGAAAACAGGGGCCAAGAGACCCAGTACTTC.

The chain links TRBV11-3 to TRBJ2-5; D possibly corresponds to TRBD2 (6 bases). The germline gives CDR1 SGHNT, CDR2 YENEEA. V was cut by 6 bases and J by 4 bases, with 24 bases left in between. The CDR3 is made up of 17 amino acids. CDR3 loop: CASRPRDALMVGETQYF. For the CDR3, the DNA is TGTGCCAGCAGGCCGCGGGACGCATTGATGGTAGGAGAGACCCAGTACTTC.

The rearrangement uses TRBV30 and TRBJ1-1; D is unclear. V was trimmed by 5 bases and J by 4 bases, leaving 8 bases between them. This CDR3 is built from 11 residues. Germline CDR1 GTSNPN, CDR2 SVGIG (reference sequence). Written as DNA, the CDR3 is TGTGCCTGGGGGGAGTTCACTGAAGCTTTCTTT. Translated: CAWGEFTEAFF.

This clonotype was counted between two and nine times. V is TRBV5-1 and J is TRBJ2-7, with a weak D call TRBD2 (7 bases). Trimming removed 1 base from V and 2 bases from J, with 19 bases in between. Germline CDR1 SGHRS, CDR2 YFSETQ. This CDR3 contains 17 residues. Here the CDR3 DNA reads TGCGCCAGCAGCTTGAATGGGTGGGCGGGGGCTACCTACGAGCAGTACTTC. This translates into CASSLNGWAGATYEQYF.

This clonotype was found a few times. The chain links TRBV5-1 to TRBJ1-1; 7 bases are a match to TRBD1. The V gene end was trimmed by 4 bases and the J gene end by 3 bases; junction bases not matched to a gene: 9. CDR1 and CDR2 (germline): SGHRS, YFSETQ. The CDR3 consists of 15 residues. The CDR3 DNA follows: TGCGCCAGCAGCGGAGGGACAGAGACTTACACTGAAGCTTTCTTT. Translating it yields CASSGGTETYTEAFF.

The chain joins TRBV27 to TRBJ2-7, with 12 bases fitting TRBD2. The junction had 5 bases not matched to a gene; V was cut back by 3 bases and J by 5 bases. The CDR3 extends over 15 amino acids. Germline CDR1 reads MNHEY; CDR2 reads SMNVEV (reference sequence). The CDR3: CASSLTSGRVHEQYF. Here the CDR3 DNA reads TGTGCCAGCAGTTTGACTAGCGGGAGAGTCCACGAGCAGTACTTC.

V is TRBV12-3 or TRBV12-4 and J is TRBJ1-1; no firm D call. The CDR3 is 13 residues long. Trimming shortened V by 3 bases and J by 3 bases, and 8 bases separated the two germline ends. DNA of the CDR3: TGTGCCAGCAGTTTGCGGGGATACACTGAAGCTTTCTTT. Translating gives CASSLRGYTEAFF.

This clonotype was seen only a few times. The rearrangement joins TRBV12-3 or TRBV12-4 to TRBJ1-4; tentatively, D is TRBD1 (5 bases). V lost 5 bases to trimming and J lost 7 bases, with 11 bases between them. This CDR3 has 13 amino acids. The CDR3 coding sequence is TGTGCCAGCAGTAGGACAATTCTTGAAAAACTGTTTTTT. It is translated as CASSRTILEKLFF.

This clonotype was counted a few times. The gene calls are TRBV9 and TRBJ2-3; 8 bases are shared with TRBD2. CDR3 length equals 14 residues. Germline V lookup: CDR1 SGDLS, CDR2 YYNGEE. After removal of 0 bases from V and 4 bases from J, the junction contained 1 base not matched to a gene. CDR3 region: CASSVEGLADTQYF. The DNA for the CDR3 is TGTGCCAGCAGCGTAGAGGGACTAGCAGATACGCAGTATTTT.

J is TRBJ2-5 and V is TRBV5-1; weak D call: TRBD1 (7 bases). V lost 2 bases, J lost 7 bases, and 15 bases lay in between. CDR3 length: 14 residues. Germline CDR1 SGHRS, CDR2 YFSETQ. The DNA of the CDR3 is TGCGCCAGCAGCTTCGGGACAGAGGGAGGGACCCAGTACTTC. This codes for CASSFGTEGGTQYF.

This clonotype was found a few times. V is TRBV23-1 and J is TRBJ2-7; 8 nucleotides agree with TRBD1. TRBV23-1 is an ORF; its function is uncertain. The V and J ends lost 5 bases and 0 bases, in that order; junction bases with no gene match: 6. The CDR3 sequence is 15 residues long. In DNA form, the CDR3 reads TGCGCCAGCAGTAGCCGGGACAGGCCCTCCTACGAGCAGTACTTC. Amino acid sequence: CASSSRDRPSYEQYF.

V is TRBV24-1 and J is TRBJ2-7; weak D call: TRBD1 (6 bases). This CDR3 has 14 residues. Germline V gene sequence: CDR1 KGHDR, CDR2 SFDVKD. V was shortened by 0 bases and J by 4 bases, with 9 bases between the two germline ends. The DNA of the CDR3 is TGTGCCACCAGTGATTTGGACAGGCCGTACGAGCAGTACTTC. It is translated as CATSDLDRPYEQYF.

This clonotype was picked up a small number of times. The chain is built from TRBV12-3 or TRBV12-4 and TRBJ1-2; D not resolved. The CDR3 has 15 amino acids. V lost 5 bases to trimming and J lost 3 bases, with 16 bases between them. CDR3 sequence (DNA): TGTGCCAGCAGTCCTCCGGCGGTCTATGACTATGGCTACACCTTC. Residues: CASSPPAVYDYGYTF.